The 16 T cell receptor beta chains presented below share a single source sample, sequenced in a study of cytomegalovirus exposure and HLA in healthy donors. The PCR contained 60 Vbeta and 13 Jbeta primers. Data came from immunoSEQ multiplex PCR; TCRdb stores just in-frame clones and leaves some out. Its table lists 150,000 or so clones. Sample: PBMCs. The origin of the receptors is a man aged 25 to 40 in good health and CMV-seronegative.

CDR3: CASSGRGRGSDTQYF. CDR3 coding DNA: TGTGCCAGCAGTGGAAGGGGGAGAGGGTCAGATACGCAGTATTTT. The chain joins TRBV2 to TRBJ2-3, with D tentatively TRBD1 (6 bases). The CDR3 loop spans 15 amino acids. Germline loops: CDR1 SNHLY, CDR2 FYNNEI. V lost 4 bases, J lost 4 bases, and 15 bases lay in between. Variable domain in full (rest from reference TRBV2 and TRBJ2-3): EPEVTQTPSHQVTQMGQEVILRCVPISNHLYFYWYRQILGQKVEFLVSFYNNEISEKSEIFDDQFSVERPDGSNFTLKIRSTKLEDSAMYFCASSGRGRGSDTQYFGPGTRLTVL.

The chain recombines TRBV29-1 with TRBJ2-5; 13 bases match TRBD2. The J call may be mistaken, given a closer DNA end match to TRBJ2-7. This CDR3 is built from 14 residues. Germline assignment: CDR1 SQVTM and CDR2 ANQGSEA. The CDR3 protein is CSVEGTSGSYEQYF. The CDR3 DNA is TGCAGCGTTGAAGGGACTAGCGGGAGTTACGAGCAGTACTTC.

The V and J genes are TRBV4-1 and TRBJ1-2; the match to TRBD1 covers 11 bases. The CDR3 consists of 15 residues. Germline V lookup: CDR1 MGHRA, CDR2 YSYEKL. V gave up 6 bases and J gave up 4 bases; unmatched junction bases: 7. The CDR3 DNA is TGCGCCAGCAGATCCACCGGGACAGGGGGCTATGGCTACACCTTC. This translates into CASRSTGTGGYGYTF.

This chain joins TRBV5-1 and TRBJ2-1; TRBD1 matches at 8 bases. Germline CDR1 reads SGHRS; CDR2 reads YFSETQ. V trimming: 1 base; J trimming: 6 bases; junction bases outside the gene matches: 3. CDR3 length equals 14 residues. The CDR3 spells CASSLLTGGNEQFF. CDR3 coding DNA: TGCGCCAGCAGCTTGCTTACAGGGGGCAATGAGCAGTTCTTC.

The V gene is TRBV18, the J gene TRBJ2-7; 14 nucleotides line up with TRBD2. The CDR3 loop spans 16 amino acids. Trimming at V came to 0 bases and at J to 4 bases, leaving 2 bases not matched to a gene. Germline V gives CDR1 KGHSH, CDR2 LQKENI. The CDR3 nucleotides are TGTGCCAGCTCACCACCGGGACTAGCGGGAGTGTACGAGCAGTACTTC. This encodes CASSPPGLAGVYEQYF.

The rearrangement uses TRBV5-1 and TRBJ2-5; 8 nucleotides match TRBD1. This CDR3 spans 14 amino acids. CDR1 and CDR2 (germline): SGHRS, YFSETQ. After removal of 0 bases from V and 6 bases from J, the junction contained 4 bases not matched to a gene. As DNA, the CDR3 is TGCGCCAGCAGCTTGGCGGACAGGGAGCAGACCCAGTACTTC. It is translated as CASSLADREQTQYF.

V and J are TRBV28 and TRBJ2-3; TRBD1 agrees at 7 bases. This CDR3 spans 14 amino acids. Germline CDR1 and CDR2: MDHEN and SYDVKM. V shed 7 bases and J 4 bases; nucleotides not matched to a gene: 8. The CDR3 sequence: CASKGDSVSDTQYF. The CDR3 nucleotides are TGTGCCAGCAAAGGGGACAGTGTTTCAGATACGCAGTATTTT.

CDR3 amino acids: CARVQSREQYF. DNA for the CDR3: TGTGCCAGAGTACAGAGTCGGGAGCAGTACTTC. The J gene is TRBJ2-7, the V gene TRBV6-6; D unclear. V lost 9 bases and J lost 7, with 13 bases in between. This CDR3 is 11 amino acids long. Germline V gene lookup returns CDR1 MNHNY and CDR2 SVGAGI (reference sequence).

The CDR3 sequence: CASTQTSGRHTQYF. CDR3 nucleotides: TGTGCCAGCACCCAGACTAGCGGGAGGCATACGCAGTATTTT. J is TRBJ2-3 and V is TRBV6-1; 13 bases are a match to TRBD2. V lost 7 bases and J lost 7; bases outside the gene matches: 5. The germline CDR1 and CDR2 sequences are MNHNS and SASEGT. The CDR3 sequence is 14 residues long.

CDR3 protein: CASGRGQGGNQPQHF. In DNA, the CDR3 is TGTGCTAGTGGGAGGGGACAGGGCGGCAATCAGCCCCAGCATTTT. V is TRBV12-5 and J is TRBJ1-5; TRBD1 aligns across 9 bases. This CDR3 is 15 amino acids long. Trimming removed 6 bases from V and 2 bases from J; junction bases left unmatched: 5. CDR1 is LGHNT, CDR2 FRNRAP, per germline.

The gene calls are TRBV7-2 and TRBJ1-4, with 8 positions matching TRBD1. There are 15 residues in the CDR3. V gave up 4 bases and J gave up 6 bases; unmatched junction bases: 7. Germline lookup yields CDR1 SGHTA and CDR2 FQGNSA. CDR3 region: CASSSWGTGDEKLFF. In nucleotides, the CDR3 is TGTGCCAGCAGCTCCTGGGGGACAGGAGATGAAAAACTGTTTTTT.

The CDR3 here is CASRPTGEPEAFF. The CDR3 DNA sequence: TGTGCCAGCAGGCCGACAGGGGAACCTGAAGCTTTCTTT. The chain carries TRBV7-9 and TRBJ1-1; 8 nucleotides line up with TRBD1. Germline trimming cut 6 bases from V and 6 bases from J; bases unmatched to any gene: 6. CDR3 length: 13 amino acids. Germline values: CDR1 SEHNR, CDR2 FQNEAQ (reference sequence). The variable domain in full, completed from reference TRBV7-9 and TRBJ1-1, reads DTGVSQNPRHKITKRGQNVTFRCDPISEHNRLYWYRQTLGQGPEFLTYFQNEAQLEKSRLLSDRFSAERPKGSFSTLEIQRTEQGDSAMYLCASRPTGEPEAFFGQGTRLTVV.

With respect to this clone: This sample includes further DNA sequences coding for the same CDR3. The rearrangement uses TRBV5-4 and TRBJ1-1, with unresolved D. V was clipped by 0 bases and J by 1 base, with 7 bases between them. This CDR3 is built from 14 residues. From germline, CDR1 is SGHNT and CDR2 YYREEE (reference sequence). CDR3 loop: CASSLDRENTEAFF. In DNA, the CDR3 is TGTGCCAGCAGCTTGGATCGGGAGAACACTGAAGCTTTCTTT.

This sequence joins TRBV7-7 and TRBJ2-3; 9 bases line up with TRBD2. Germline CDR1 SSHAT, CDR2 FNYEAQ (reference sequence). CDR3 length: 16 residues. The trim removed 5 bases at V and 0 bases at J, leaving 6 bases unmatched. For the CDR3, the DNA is TGTGCCAGCAGCCAAGGGACTAGCCCCAGCACAGATACGCAGTATTTT. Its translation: CASSQGTSPSTDTQYF.

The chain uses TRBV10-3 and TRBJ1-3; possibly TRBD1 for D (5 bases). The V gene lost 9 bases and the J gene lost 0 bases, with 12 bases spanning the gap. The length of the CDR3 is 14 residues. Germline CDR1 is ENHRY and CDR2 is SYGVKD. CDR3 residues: CAIGNRNSGNTIYF. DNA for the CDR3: TGTGCCATAGGGAACAGGAACTCTGGAAACACCATATATTTT.

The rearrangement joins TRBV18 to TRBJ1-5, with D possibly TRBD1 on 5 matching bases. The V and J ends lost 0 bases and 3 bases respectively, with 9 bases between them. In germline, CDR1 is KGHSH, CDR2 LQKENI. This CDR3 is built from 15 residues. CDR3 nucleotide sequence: TGTGCCAGCTCACCACCGGGCAGGGACAATCAGCCCCAGCATTTT. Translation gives CASSPPGRDNQPQHF.